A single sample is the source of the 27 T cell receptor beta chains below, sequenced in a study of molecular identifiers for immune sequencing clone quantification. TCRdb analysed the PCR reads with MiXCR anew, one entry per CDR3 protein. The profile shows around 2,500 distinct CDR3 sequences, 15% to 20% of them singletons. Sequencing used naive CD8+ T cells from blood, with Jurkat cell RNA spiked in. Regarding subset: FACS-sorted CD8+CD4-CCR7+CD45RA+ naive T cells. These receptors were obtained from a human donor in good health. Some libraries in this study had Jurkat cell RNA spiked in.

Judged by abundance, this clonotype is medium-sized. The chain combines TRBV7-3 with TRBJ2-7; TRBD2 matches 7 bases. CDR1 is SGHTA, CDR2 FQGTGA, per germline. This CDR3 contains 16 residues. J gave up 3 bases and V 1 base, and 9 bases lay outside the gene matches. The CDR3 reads CASSLIFAGDIYEQYF. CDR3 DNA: TGTGCCAGCAGCTTAATATTCGCGGGAGACATCTACGAGCAGTACTTC.

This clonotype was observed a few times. The CDR3 loop is CSASGGVTYEQYF. The CDR3 bases are TGCAGTGCTAGTGGGGGCGTCACCTACGAGCAGTACTTC. The V and J genes are TRBV20-1 and TRBJ2-7; D is perhaps TRBD1 (6 bases). This CDR3 spans 13 amino acids. The V gene lost 3 bases and the J gene lost 2 bases, with 11 bases spanning the gap. Germline loops: CDR1 DFQATT, CDR2 SNEGSKA (reference sequence).

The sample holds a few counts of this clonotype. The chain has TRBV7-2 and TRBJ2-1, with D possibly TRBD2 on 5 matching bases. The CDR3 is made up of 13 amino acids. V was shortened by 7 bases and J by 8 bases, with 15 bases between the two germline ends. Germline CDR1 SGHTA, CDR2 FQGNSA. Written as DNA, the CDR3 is TGTGCCAGCACCGACGTACTACTAGATGAGCAGTTCTTC. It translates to CASTDVLLDEQFF.

Here the CDR3 reads CASSLAYEQYF. The DNA of the CDR3 is TGTGCCAGCAGCCTTGCCTACGAGCAGTACTTC. The rearrangement uses TRBV4-2 and TRBJ2-7; D is uncertain. The CDR3 sequence is 11 residues long. V was clipped by 4 bases and J by 2 bases, with 3 bases between them. The germline gives CDR1 LGHNA, CDR2 YNFKEQ.

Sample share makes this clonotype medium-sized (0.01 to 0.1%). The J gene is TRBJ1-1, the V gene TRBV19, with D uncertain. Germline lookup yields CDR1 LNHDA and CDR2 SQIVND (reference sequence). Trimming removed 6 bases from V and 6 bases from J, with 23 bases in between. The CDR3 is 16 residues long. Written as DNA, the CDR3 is TGTGCCAGTAGAGACCCGATAACCTTGGCGAGCGCTGAAGCTTTCTTT. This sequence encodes CASRDPITLASAEAFF.

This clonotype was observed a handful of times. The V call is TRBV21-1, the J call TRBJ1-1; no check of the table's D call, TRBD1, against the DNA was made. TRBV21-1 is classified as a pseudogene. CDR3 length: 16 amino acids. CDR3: CASSINSGTKNTEAFF. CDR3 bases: TGTGCCAGCAGCATCAACTCCGGGACAAAGAACACTGAAGCTTTCTTT.

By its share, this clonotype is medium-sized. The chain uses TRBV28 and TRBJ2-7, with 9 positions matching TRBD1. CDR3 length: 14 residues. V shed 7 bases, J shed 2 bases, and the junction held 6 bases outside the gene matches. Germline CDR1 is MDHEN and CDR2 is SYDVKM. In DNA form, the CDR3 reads TGTGCCAGCACCATGGGGACAGGGACCTACGAGCAGTACTTC. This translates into CASTMGTGTYEQYF. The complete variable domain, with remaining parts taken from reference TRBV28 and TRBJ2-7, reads DVKVTQSSRYLVKRTGEKVFLECVQDMDHENMFWYRQDPGLGLRLIYFSYDVKMKEKGDIPEGYSVSREKKERFSLILESASTNQTSMYLCASTMGTGTYEQYFGPGTRLTVT.

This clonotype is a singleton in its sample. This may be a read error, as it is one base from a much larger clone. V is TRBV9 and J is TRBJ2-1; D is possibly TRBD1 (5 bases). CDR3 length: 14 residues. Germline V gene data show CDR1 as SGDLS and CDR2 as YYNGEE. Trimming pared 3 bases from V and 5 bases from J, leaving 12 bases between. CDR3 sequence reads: CASSAGLGHNEQFF. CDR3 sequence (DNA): TGTGCCAGCAGCGCAGGTTTGGGGCACAATGAGCAGTTCTTC.

The chain's CDR3 is CASSGGQQNIQYF. The DNA for the CDR3 is TGTGCCAGCAGCGGGGGACAGCAAAACATTCAGTACTTC. The gene calls are TRBV9 and TRBJ2-4; the match to TRBD1 covers 7 bases. Losses at the gene ends were 3 bases for V and 5 bases for J; bases not matched to a gene: 2. Looked up from germline, CDR1 is SGDLS and CDR2 is YYNGEE. The CDR3 is 13 residues long.

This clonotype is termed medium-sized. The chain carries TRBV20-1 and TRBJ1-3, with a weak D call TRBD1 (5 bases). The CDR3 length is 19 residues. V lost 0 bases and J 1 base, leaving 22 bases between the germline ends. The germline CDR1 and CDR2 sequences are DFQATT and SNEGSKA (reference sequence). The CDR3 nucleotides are TGCAGTGCTAGAGATCTTAGGCGGGTAGGGGCTCTTTCTGGAAACACCATATATTTT. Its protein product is CSARDLRRVGALSGNTIYF.

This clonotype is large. CDR3 bases: TGTGCCAGCAGTCCTCTACTATGGGGCAAAAACATTCAGTACTTC. It specifies CASSPLLWGKNIQYF. The chain couples TRBV28 to TRBJ2-4; D not certain. Between the trimmed V and J ends, which lost 5 bases and 3 bases, there was a span of 14 bases. Per germline, CDR1 MDHEN and CDR2 SYDVKM. The CDR3 covers 15 residues.

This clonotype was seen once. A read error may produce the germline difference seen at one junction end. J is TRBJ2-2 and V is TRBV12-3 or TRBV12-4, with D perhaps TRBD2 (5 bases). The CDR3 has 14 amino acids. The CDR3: CASSSAGPTGEQFF. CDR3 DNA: TGTGCCAGCAGTTCGGCAGGCCCGACCGGGGAGCAGTTTTTT.

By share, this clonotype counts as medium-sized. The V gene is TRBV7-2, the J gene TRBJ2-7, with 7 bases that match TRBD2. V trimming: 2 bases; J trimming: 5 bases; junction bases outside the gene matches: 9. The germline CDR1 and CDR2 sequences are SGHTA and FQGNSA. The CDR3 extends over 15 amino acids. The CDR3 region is CASSLLGGGIDEQYF. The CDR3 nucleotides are TGTGCCAGCAGCTTATTGGGGGGAGGGATCGACGAGCAGTACTTC.

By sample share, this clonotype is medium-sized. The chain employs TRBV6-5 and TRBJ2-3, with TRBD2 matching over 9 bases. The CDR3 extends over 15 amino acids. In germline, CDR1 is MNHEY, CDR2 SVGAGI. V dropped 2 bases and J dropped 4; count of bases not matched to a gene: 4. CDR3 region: CASSYGGRAPDTQYF. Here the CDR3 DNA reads TGTGCCAGCAGTTACGGCGGGAGGGCCCCAGATACGCAGTATTTT.

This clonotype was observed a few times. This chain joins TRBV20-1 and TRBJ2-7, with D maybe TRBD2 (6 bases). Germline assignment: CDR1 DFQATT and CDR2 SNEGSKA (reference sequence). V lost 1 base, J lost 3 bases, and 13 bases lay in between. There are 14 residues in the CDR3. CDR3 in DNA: TGCAGTGCTAGAGGGACTAACCACTTCTACGAGCAGTACTTC. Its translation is CSARGTNHFYEQYF.

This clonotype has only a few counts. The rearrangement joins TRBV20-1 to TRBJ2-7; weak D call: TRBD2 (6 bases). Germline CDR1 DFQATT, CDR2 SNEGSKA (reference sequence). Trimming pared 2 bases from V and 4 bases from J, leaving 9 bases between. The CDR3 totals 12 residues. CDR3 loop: CSARIGSYEQYF. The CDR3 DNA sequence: TGCAGTGCTAGAATCGGGAGTTACGAGCAGTACTTC.

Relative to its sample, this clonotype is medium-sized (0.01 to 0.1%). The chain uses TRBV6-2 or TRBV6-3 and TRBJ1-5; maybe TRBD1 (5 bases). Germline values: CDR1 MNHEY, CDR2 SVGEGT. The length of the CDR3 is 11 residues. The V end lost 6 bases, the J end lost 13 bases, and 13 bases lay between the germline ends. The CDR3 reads CASSQPGTQHF. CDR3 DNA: TGTGCCAGCAGCCAACCGGGGACTCAGCATTTT.

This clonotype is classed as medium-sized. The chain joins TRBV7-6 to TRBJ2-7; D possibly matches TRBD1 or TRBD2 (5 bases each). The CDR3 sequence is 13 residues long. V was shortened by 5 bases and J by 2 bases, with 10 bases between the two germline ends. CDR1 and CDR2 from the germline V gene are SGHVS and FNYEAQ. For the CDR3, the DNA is TGTGCCAGCAGCCAGGGACGGACCTACGAGCAGTACTTC. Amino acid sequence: CASSQGRTYEQYF.

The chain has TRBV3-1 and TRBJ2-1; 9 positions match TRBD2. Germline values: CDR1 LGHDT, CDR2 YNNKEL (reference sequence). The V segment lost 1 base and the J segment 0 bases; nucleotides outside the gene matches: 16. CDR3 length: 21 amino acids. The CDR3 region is CASSQVSTFPPREGSYNEQFF. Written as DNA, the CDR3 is TGTGCCAGCAGCCAAGTCAGCACCTTTCCCCCGCGGGAGGGCTCCTACAATGAGCAGTTCTTC.

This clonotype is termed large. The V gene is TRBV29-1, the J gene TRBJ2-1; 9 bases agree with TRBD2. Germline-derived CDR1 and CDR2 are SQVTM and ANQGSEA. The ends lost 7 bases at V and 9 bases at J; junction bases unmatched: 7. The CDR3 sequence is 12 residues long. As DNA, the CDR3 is TGCAGCGCAGTAGCGGGAGAGGGTGAGCAGTTCTTC. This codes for CSAVAGEGEQFF.

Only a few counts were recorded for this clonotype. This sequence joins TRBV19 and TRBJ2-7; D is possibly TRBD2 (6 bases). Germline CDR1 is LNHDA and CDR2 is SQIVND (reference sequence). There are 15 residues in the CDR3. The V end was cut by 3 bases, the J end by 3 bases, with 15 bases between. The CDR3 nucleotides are TGTGCCAGTAGTATTGCGGACTATGGGAACTACGAGCAGTACTTC. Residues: CASSIADYGNYEQYF.

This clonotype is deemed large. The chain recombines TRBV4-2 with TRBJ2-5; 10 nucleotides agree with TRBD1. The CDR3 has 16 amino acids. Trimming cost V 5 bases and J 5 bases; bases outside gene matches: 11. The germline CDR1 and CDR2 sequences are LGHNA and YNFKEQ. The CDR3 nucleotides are TGTGCCAGCAGCACTTCGGTGGACAGGGGGTTGGAGACCCAGTACTTC. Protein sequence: CASSTSVDRGLETQYF.

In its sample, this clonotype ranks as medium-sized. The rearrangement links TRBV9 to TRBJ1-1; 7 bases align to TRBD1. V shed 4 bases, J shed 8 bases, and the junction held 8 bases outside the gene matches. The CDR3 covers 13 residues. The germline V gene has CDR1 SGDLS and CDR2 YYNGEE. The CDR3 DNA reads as TGTGCCAGCAGCCTCCTAGGGACAGCCGAAGCTTTCTTT. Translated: CASSLLGTAEAFF.

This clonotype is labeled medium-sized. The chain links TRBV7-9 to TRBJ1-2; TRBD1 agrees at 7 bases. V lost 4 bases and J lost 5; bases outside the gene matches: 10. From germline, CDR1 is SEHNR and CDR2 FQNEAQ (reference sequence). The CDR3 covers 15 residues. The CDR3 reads CASSSPDRVLYGYTF. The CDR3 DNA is TGTGCCAGCAGCTCACCAGACAGGGTCCTTTATGGCTACACCTTC.

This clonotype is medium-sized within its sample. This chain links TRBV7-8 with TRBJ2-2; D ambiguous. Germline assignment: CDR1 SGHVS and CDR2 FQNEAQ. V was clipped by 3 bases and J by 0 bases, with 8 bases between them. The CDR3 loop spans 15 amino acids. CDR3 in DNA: TGTGCCAGCAGCTTTTGGCGACCGAACACCGGGGAGCTGTTTTTT. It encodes CASSFWRPNTGELFF.

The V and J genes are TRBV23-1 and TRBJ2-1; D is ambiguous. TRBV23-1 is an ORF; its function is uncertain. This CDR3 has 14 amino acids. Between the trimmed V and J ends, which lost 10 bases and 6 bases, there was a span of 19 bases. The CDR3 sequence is CATIGISQSNEQFF. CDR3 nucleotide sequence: TGCGCCACCATCGGAATCTCACAATCCAATGAGCAGTTCTTC.

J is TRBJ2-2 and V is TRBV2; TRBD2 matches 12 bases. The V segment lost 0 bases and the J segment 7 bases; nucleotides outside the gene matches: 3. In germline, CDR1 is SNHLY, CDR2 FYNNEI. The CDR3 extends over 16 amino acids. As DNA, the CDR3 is TGTGCCAGCAGTGAAGCGACTAGCGGGAGTGGCGGGGAGCTGTTTTTT. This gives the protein CASSEATSGSGGELFF. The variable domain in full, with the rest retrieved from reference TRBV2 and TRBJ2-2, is EPEVTQTPSHQVTQMGQEVILRCVPISNHLYFYWYRQILGQKVEFLVSFYNNEISEKSEIFDDQFSVERPDGSNFTLKIRSTKLEDSAMYFCASSEATSGSGGELFFGEGSRLTVL.